This entry concerns a single T cell receptor (beta chain). Its antigen is undetermined. V was shortened by 4 bases and J by 6 bases, with 5 bases between the two germline ends. The CDR3 has 11 amino acids. Germline V gene data show CDR1 as MGHDK and CDR2 as SYGVNS. This sample was included in a study of cytomegalovirus exposure and HLA in healthy donors. General study results and limits: Listed as cytomegalovirus-associated were 150 or so TCR beta chains. A subsequent analysis found that TCR clusters from the first cohort also tended to co-occur in the 120 or so validation repertoires, with approximately 94% of cluster scores above 0.

Sequencing used immunoSEQ multiplex PCR; TCRdb keeps in-frame clones, though not all of them. The sample holds under 75,000 clones, 80% to 95% seen once. Sequencing was carried out using PBMCs. The V gene is TRBV25-1, the J gene TRBJ2-3, with D unresolved. The clonotype was recovered from a man between 18 and 35 years old in good health and CMV-seropositive. The CDR3: CASSVGDTQYF. The CDR3 nucleotides read TGTGCCAGCAGTGTCGGGGATACGCAGTATTTT.